Listed below are T cell receptor beta chains from one sample, sequenced in a study of blood T cell repertoires in COVID-19. Clones were sequenced by immunoSEQ multiplex PCR, and TCRdb holds only the in-frame ones, with some missing. The sample lists more than 250,000 clones; around 82% were seen once. Sequencing was performed on peripheral blood. The receptors derive from a woman between 50 and 59 years old with acute or convalescent COVID-19. The conserved cysteine and the conserved F or W are not part of the CDR3 here. The order of the fields is V gene, clone size, J gene, CDR3 protein. Rows may omit the clone size; those that give it use once, few, many or a size class.

v_call: TRBV5-6
clone_size: -
j_call: TRBJ1-4
cdr3_aa: ASSLSLATNEKLF

v_call: TRBV7-2
clone_size: few
j_call: TRBJ2-1
cdr3_aa: ASSLGQGDYEQF

v_call: TRBV14
clone_size: -
j_call: TRBJ2-2
cdr3_aa: ASSPRLAGGPVGELF

v_call: TRBV30
clone_size: -
j_call: TRBJ2-7
cdr3_aa: AWSAGQGDEQY

v_call: TRBV10-3
clone_size: -
j_call: TRBJ1-2
cdr3_aa: AISERNGGRTNYGYT

v_call: TRBV2
clone_size: once
j_call: TRBJ2-2
cdr3_aa: ASSGRENTGELF

v_call: TRBV7-8
clone_size: -
j_call: TRBJ1-1
cdr3_aa: ASSRQGAGEAF

v_call: TRBV30
clone_size: -
j_call: TRBJ2-5
cdr3_aa: AWSDQGLQETQY

v_call: TRBV30
clone_size: -
j_call: TRBJ1-5
cdr3_aa: AWSAIKNQPQH

v_call: TRBV24-1
clone_size: -
j_call: TRBJ2-1
cdr3_aa: ATSEPGDNEQF

v_call: TRBV27
clone_size: -
j_call: TRBJ2-1
cdr3_aa: ASTTQARTSGSSEQF

v_call: TRBV7-9
clone_size: -
j_call: TRBJ2-1
cdr3_aa: ASSLRGLSYNEQF

v_call: TRBV7-9
clone_size: -
j_call: TRBJ2-1
cdr3_aa: ASPGSGADNEQF

v_call: TRBV12-3/TRBV12-4
clone_size: -
j_call: TRBJ1-2
cdr3_aa: ASSRDSYGYT

v_call: TRBV7-2
clone_size: -
j_call: TRBJ2-7
cdr3_aa: ASRLAGVDEQY

v_call: TRBV7-9
clone_size: once
j_call: TRBJ2-1
cdr3_aa: ASSPGGRDEQF

v_call: TRBV19
clone_size: once
j_call: TRBJ1-1
cdr3_aa: ASSNRAKDGGAF

v_call: TRBV9
clone_size: -
j_call: TRBJ2-1
cdr3_aa: ASSVETESYNEQF

v_call: TRBV5-4
clone_size: -
j_call: TRBJ2-1
cdr3_aa: ASSFAGALDNEQF

v_call: TRBV7-2
clone_size: -
j_call: TRBJ2-1
cdr3_aa: ASSWGLEREQF

v_call: TRBV5-1
clone_size: -
j_call: TRBJ2-1
cdr3_aa: ASSRTGVYF

v_call: TRBV14
clone_size: -
j_call: TRBJ1-3
cdr3_aa: ASSQDWSARGTIY

v_call: TRBV30
clone_size: once
j_call: TRBJ2-3
cdr3_aa: AWRTGVSTDTQY

v_call: TRBV2
clone_size: few
j_call: TRBJ2-5
cdr3_aa: ASSERELKETQY

v_call: TRBV10-3
clone_size: -
j_call: TRBJ1-3
cdr3_aa: AISGTGGFGNTIY